These 13 T cell receptor beta chains were all obtained from the same sample, sequenced in a study of shared clonotypes between healthy human individuals. This table comes from immunoSEQ multiplex PCR, and its TCRdb copy is limited to in-frame clones, with some not included. The table lists more than 2 million clones, about 95% of them singletons. Naive CD8 isolation took CD45RO-negative cells positively selected for CCR7 and excluded terminally differentiated effector memory CD45RA+ cells. The sample was naive CD8+ T cells sorted from blood. The receptor source for this set is a man between 18 and 35 years old in good health.

Comments on this clone: Other DNA sequences within the sample encode an identical CDR3. The J gene is TRBJ2-6, the V gene TRBV13; D is ambiguous. This CDR3 comprises 13 residues. Trimming took off 2 bases at V and 4 bases at J, with 3 bases between the two ends. Germline-derived CDR1 and CDR2 are PRHDT and FYEKMQ (reference sequence). Here the CDR3 DNA reads TGTGCCAGCAGCTTATCCGGGGCCAACGTCCTGACTTTC. Its translation is CASSLSGANVLTF.

A remark on this clone: The sample holds other DNA sequences that translate to the same CDR3. The J gene is TRBJ2-7, the V gene TRBV27, with no clear D. The CDR3 length is 13 residues. Germline V gene sequence: CDR1 MNHEY, CDR2 SMNVEV (reference sequence). V gave up 6 bases and J gave up 4 bases, with 13 bases separating them. In DNA, the CDR3 is TGTGCCAGCAGCCTCTCACCCACTTACGAGCAGTACTTC. Translated, it gives CASSLSPTYEQYF.

This clone was seen a handful of times. Other DNA sequences from this sample encode an identical CDR3 as well. The chain carries TRBV4-1 and TRBJ2-7; the D is unclear. V lost 1 base and J 3 bases, leaving 7 bases between the germline ends. CDR3 length: 13 amino acids. Germline CDR1 is MGHRA and CDR2 is YSYEKL. This chain's CDR3 is CASSQAADYEQYF. For the CDR3, the DNA is TGCGCCAGCAGCCAAGCGGCGGACTACGAGCAGTACTTC.

The chain recombines TRBV11-2 with TRBJ2-5; possibly TRBD1 or TRBD2 for D (5 bases each). The V end lost 5 bases, the J end lost 4 bases, and 14 bases lay between the germline ends. The V gene's germline CDR1 is SGHAT and CDR2 FQNNGV. There are 14 residues in the CDR3. The CDR3 protein is CASSPRDHLETQYF. Written as DNA, the CDR3 is TGTGCCAGCAGCCCCCGGGACCACTTAGAGACCCAGTACTTC.

Comments on this clone: Other DNA variants within this sample encode the same CDR3. This chain uses TRBV27 with TRBJ2-3; D is unclear. The germline V gene has CDR1 MNHEY and CDR2 SMNVEV (reference sequence). This CDR3 contains 13 residues. Deletions cut 3 bases from V and 2 bases from J, with 6 bases between. This chain's CDR3 is CASSFGITDTQYF. CDR3 in DNA: TGTGCCAGCAGTTTCGGCATCACAGATACGCAGTATTTT.

This clone appeared once. The chain recombines TRBV25-1 with TRBJ2-7; no reliable D call. This CDR3 contains 13 residues. The germline V gene has CDR1 MGHDK and CDR2 SYGVNS. Trimming removed 4 bases from V and 6 bases from J, with 13 bases in between. This CDR3 reads CASSGLAWSEQYF. The DNA for the CDR3 is TGTGCCAGCAGTGGCCTCGCCTGGAGCGAGCAGTACTTC.

The rearrangement uses TRBV4-3 and TRBJ2-3; 10 bases fit TRBD2. V was pared by 6 bases and J by 2 bases, with 5 bases of the junction left unmatched. The CDR3 totals 15 residues. Germline lookup yields CDR1 LGHNA and CDR2 YSLEER. The CDR3 sequence is CASSDGTSVTDTQYF. The CDR3 bases are TGCGCCAGCAGTGATGGGACTAGCGTCACAGATACGCAGTATTTT.

This chain links TRBV7-3 with TRBJ1-1; TRBD1 is a possible D gene (6 bases). Per germline, CDR1 SGHTA and CDR2 FQGTGA. This CDR3 contains 12 residues. Trimming cost V 5 bases and J 8 bases, with 12 bases left between them. The DNA of the CDR3 is TGTGCCAGCAGCCTCACCGGGACAGAAGCTTTCTTT. Encoded protein: CASSLTGTEAFF.

The chain couples TRBV9 to TRBJ1-1; D is undetermined. Germline CDR1 and CDR2: SGDLS and YYNGEE. The CDR3 extends over 15 amino acids. The V end lost 3 bases, the J end lost 0 bases, and 12 bases lay between the germline ends. CDR3 region: CASSALPSLNTEAFF. CDR3 nucleotide sequence: TGTGCCAGCAGCGCACTACCAAGCTTGAACACTGAAGCTTTCTTT.

The chain carries TRBV2 and TRBJ1-5; the D gene is possibly TRBD1 (5 bases). Between the trimmed V and J ends, which lost 5 bases and 6 bases, there was a span of 11 bases. CDR1 is SNHLY, CDR2 FYNNEI, per germline. The CDR3 contains 13 residues. The CDR3 loop is CASSSGGPQPQHF. DNA for the CDR3: TGTGCCAGCAGTAGCGGGGGACCTCAGCCCCAGCATTTT. The full variable domain, rest sourced from reference TRBV2 and TRBJ1-5, is EPEVTQTPSHQVTQMGQEVILRCVPISNHLYFYWYRQILGQKVEFLVSFYNNEISEKSEIFDDQFSVERPDGSNFTLKIRSTKLEDSAMYFCASSSGGPQPQHFGDGTRLSIL.

Worth noting for this clone: The junction departs from the called germline gene at one end, perhaps through a read error. V gene TRBV19 combines with J gene TRBJ2-1; D ambiguous. Germline values: CDR1 LNHDA, CDR2 SQIVND (reference sequence). The CDR3 has 12 residues. The CDR3 here is CASSDPYDEQFF. The CDR3 bases are TGTGCCAGTAGTGATCCCTACGATGAGCAGTTCTTC. Supplemented by reference TRBV19 and TRBJ2-1, the full variable domain reads DGGITQSPKYLFRKEGQNVTLSCEQNLNHDAMYWYRQDPGQGLRLIYYSQIVNDFQKGDIAEGYSVSREKKESFPLTVTSAQKNPTAFYLCASSDPYDEQFFGPGTRLTVL.

The chain uses TRBV13 and TRBJ2-5, with 7 bases lining up with TRBD1. The CDR3 has 15 residues. Germline loops: CDR1 PRHDT, CDR2 FYEKMQ (reference sequence). After removal of 4 bases from V and 2 bases from J, the junction contained 7 bases not matched to a gene. The DNA for the CDR3 is TGTGCCAGCAGCTCTCCTATGACAGGGCAAGAGACCCAGTACTTC. This translates into CASSSPMTGQETQYF.

The chain combines TRBV19 with TRBJ2-1, with TRBD2 as a possible D gene (6 bases). CDR3 length: 13 residues. Trimming took off 1 base at V and 8 bases at J, with 9 bases between the two ends. Germline V gene lookup returns CDR1 LNHDA and CDR2 SQIVND (reference sequence). In DNA, the CDR3 is TGTGCCAGTAGTATAGGGCGCGGGGATGAGCAGTTCTTC. Translated, it gives CASSIGRGDEQFF.